This TCR beta chain stems from a study of cytomegalovirus exposure and HLA in healthy donors (dated by TCRdb to the late 2010s). Background for the entire study: According to an earlier analysis of 587 of the donors, roughly 180 million T cells yielded 117 million unique TCR beta sequences and about 280 Gb of sequence data. Typing coverage differed by locus: A, B, C, DRB1 and DQB1 were typed in roughly 620-630 donors, DQA1 in about 500, DPA1 in over 600, and DPB1 in 472. HLA typing covered class I and class II loci at four-digit resolution. Every repertoire in the discovery cohort had been generated on one and the same sequencing platform. The aim of the study was to test whether cataloging public T cell receptors could identify signatures of past pathogen exposure. Donor age, sex, ethnicity and CMV serostatus were collected together with the repertoire data. To predict cytomegalovirus infection status, the study brought together high-throughput TCR immunosequencing, statistical association of individual TCRs with disease status, and machine learning. In addition to the first cohort of 500 to 850 subjects, a separate validation cohort of 120 different subjects was used. The later analysis used no new phenotypic data to find candidate immune exposures, relying instead on TCR beta sequences and their occurrence across donors. In a later genetic analysis, genome-wide SNP genotypes for about 65% of the roughly 700 donors were used, and that subset was treated as a discovery cohort. Among the approximately 430 genotyped donors, around 81% belonged to the genetic ancestry cluster associated with self-reported Caucasian donors. In an earlier analysis of 500 to 650 of the donors, high-throughput TCR beta sequencing was used to judge whether each TCR beta V gene segment behaved as functional or pseudogenic. Roughly 300 gigabases of sequencing data and roughly 81 million unique TCR sequences made up an early release that covered approximately 650 HLA-typed donors. In a later analysis, previously published TCR beta repertoires from 666 donors were re-analyzed and high-resolution HLA genotyping was added so that TCR occurrence patterns could be studied. Using immunosequencing, the study profiled T cell repertoires from 550 to 750 subjects and related those repertoires to cytomegalovirus serostatus. Five DR-DQ haplotypes were handled as single units for association and clustering because linkage in the cohort was strong. Across 300 to 400 genotyped donors of the cohort, an average of 235,054 unique TCR beta nucleotide sequences per donor were sequenced, and roughly a sixth of those sequences were non-productive.

Overall results and qualifications from the work: In both the original and validation cohorts, the classifier was reported to diagnose cytomegalovirus status with high specificity and sensitivity. A few of the identified cytomegalovirus-associated TCR beta chains were confirmed in vitro to be specific for cytomegalovirus antigens. According to a later analysis, most CMV-associated TCR beta chains appeared to be HLA-restricted, and the HLA associations seemed to be driven largely by CMV exposure. In a later analysis, HLA-associated TCR beta chains were found to be more clonally expanded and to have lower generation probabilities than equally common non-associated chains. A further reported finding was that TCR beta sequences accurately predicted the HLA-A and HLA-B alleles for most subjects in the first cohort. According to a later analysis, parvovirus B19, influenza, CMV and Epstein-Barr virus appeared linked to several top co-occurrence clusters. Because some donors lacked HLA typing at each locus, the association tests relied only on the typed subset. Correlated functional status among segregating V segments might be attributable to linkage disequilibrium, but an unknown experimental factor could not be ruled out. In a later genetic analysis, a missense DCLRE1C variant was associated with V-gene and J-gene trimming of TCR beta chains, and the association was replicated in an independent cohort. In an earlier analysis of more than 450 of the donors, most TCR beta V segments were observed in productive rearrangements about 87% or about 30% of the time, broadly matching IMGT annotations. The earlier analysis of about 600 of the donors excluded roughly 16 rarely observed V segments, including chromosome 9 orphons, because counts were too low. For the cohort, immune exposure information was limited to CMV serostatus. At a false discovery rate of 0.05, a later analysis linked 15,000 to 20,000 TCR beta sequences to specific HLA alleles. A cluster of highly shared sequence variants was judged likely to be a technical artifact of the sequencing pipeline. In a later genetic analysis, fewer N-insertions in productive TCRs were reported among donors in an Asian-associated ancestry cluster than the roughly 700-donor mean. The 87-base-pair reads could not distinguish some IMGT-functional V segments, including TRBV6-2 and TRBV6-3, so those segments were excluded. When HLA alleles, especially DR and DQ, strongly co-occurred, attributing TCR associations to individual alleles was difficult. Across donors, most TCR sequences were observed very rarely, whereas some public TCRs were present in many individuals. According to the authors, the approach could potentially be generalized to other disease states and immunological phenotypes. In a later analysis, TCR association rates were found to vary across HLA loci, with the most associated TCRs seen for DRB1 alleles and the fewest for HLA-C alleles. The presence/absence analyses assumed that sequencing depth was roughly uniform across donors, and that assumption may not be true. Only TCR beta chains were sequenced in this cohort, and the absence of alpha or paired-chain data limited detectable features. A total of roughly 160 TCR beta chains were listed by the study as associated with cytomegalovirus.

CDR1 and CDR2, per the germline V gene, are SGHTA and FQGNSA. Relative to germline, V is 3 bases shorter and J is 0 bases shorter, with 11 bases between their ends. The CDR3 numbers 16 residues from cysteine through phenylalanine. This entry keeps only the CDR3 DNA: 48 bases, framed from base 1. The library was prepared using the immunoSEQ multiplex PCR assay. The multiplex PCR relied on a mix of 60 forward primers for TCR Vbeta segments and 13 reverse primers for TCR Jbeta segments. The CDR3 region of rearranged TCR beta genes was amplified from genomic DNA by a multiplex PCR assay. Amplified TCR beta libraries were sequenced as 87-base-pair reads on the Illumina HiSeq System. The paper's processing steps were these. Across the 500 to 850 repertoires, a later analysis counted approximately 75 million unique TCR beta chains, roughly 11 million of which were shared by at least two donors. A nearest-neighbor algorithm error-corrected the raw reads and collapsed the reads into unique sequences, merging closely related sequences to remove PCR and sequencing errors. V, D and J gene segments were assigned by aligning CDR3 sequences to IMGT reference sequences. For a sequence to be retained, a match of at least six nucleotides to both a V gene segment and a J gene segment was required. Rearrangements were called productive when the CDR3 lacked stop codons and stayed in frame with V and J; all others were non-productive. CDR3 was defined by IMGT convention, running from the second conserved V-encoded cysteine to the conserved J-encoded phenylalanine. The earlier analysis of a few hundred of the donors excluded any sequence lacking an unambiguous match to a single V gene segment. An earlier analysis of 587 of the donors classified V segments as functional when productive rearrangements were above 56.7% and as segregating when the standard deviation between donors was above 5%. A statistical classification framework was built for diagnosing cytomegalovirus status from the catalog of TCR beta chain sequences. V and J gene assignment, in a later analysis, came from comparing TCR nucleotide sequences with IMGT/GENE-DB human TR gene sequences. A later analysis assigned CDR3 sequences and most-parsimonious VDJ recombination scenarios with the TCRdist pipeline. A later analysis defined each TCR beta chain by its CDR3 amino acid sequence plus V-gene family, and excluded reads lacking a unique V-gene family. In a later analysis, approximately 590 highly shared, low-generation-probability nucleotide sequences were removed to address suspected cross-contamination and a sequencing artifact. For each public chain, a later analysis derived a clonal expansion index from normalized ranks of inferred template counts within each repertoire. In a later analysis, generation probabilities were computed with a VDJ recombination model fitted to out-of-frame rearrangements, and the resulting probabilities were checked against IGoR. A later analysis scored TCR-TCR, TCR-HLA and TCR-CMV co-occurrence with hypergeometric tests, applying a repertoire-size bias correction to TCR pairs. A later analysis estimated false discovery rates by permuting HLA or CMV assignments 20 times. In a later analysis, co-occurring TCRs were grouped using DBSCAN, and TCRdist sequence similarity was added for clustering within HLA-allele-positive subsets. Co-occurrence clustering excluded repertoires with fewer than 30,000 or more than 120,000 public chains, plus five with anomalous nucleotide sharing. Held by TCRdb, this immuneACCESS table contains in-frame sequences only and omits some clones. Under half of the omission traces to an unresolved V gene where checked; the cause of the rest is unknown. The DNA was the basis for D and trimming; V, J and clone size are from that table. In all, the sample holds under 200,000 clones, and roughly 84% of those were seen once. Of the sample, roughly 1.5% falls within the top ten clones.

The cohort comprised more than 550 healthy bone marrow donors. At the time of sampling, every cohort member was nominally healthy, though immune exposures that went unrecorded were likely present. The donor tested CMV seronegative, placing the donor among the 300 to 450 seronegative members of the cohort. Each donor provided a peripheral blood sample, and peripheral blood mononuclear cells were used for TCR beta sequencing. The Qiagen DNeasy Blood Extraction Kit was used to extract genomic DNA from the blood cell samples. About this clone itself: Its antigen specificity is not known. Per-base quality was not reported, and no clone a single base away is much larger than it.

The chain was built from TRBV7-2 and TRBJ1-4, with no confident D gene call. The TCR comes from a male donor in good health and CMV-seronegative. The sequencing sample was made of PBMCs. The DNA sequence is given as TGTGCCAGCAGCTTGAGTACGCATACAACTAATGAAAAACTGTTTTTT. The encoded protein is CASSLSTHTTNEKLFF.